This passage covers 23 T cell receptor beta chains from one sample sequenced in a study of CD8+ T cells in alopecia areata (dated by TCRdb to 2017 to 2018). To prepare the library, the immunoSEQ multiplex PCR assay was applied. RNA was extracted from all samples and reverse transcribed into cDNA, which served as template for TCR sequencing. Entries here come from immuneACCESS through TCRdb and include only in-frame sequences with V and J called. Some clones fail to appear in such tables; in the studies checked, an unresolved V gene covers under half of the shortfall, and the cause of the remainder is unknown. The sample table lists about 130,000 clones, approximately 49% of them with a count of one. Of the sample, around 20% falls within the top ten clones. The time point label corresponds to: baseline before oral tofacitinib. Sequenced here: CD8+ T cells sorted from blood, sampled at week 0. These receptor sequences come from a human donor with alopecia areata.

This clone was picked up a small number of times. The chain links TRBV29-1 to TRBJ1-4; the D is unclear. The CDR3 has 11 residues. V lost 3 bases to trimming and J lost 5 bases, with 4 bases between them. Germline CDR1 reads SQVTM; CDR2 reads ANQGSEA. The CDR3 DNA follows: TGCAGCGTTGACATAAATGAAAAACTGTTTTTT. Its protein is CSVDINEKLFF. Based on the CDR3 plus reference TRBV29-1 and TRBJ1-4, the full variable domain is SAVISQKPSRDICQRGTSLTIQCQVDSQVTMMFWYRQQPGQSLTLIATANQGSEATYESGFVIDKFPISRPNLTFSTLTVSNMSPEDSSIYLCSVDINEKLFFGSGTQLSVL.

This clone was recorded a few times. The CDR3 loop reads CASSLDRVEQYF. The CDR3 DNA reads as TGTGCCAGCAGCCTGGACAGGGTCGAGCAGTACTTC. V is TRBV5-4 and J is TRBJ2-7; TRBD1 matches 8 bases. The CDR3 consists of 12 residues. CDR1 and CDR2 (germline): SGHNT, YYREEE (reference sequence). After removal of 4 bases from V and 6 bases from J, the junction contained 3 bases not matched to a gene.

This clone was seen a handful of times. V is TRBV28 and J is TRBJ2-7; 7 positions match TRBD1. Germline-derived CDR1 and CDR2 are MDHEN and SYDVKM. V dropped 3 bases and J dropped 2; count of bases not matched to a gene: 7. There are 15 residues in the CDR3. The CDR3 reads CASSFDHRGTYEQYF. CDR3 in DNA: TGTGCCAGCAGTTTTGATCACAGGGGAACCTACGAGCAGTACTTC. Complete variable domain (other parts from reference TRBV28 and TRBJ2-7): DVKVTQSSRYLVKRTGEKVFLECVQDMDHENMFWYRQDPGLGLRLIYFSYDVKMKEKGDIPEGYSVSREKKERFSLILESASTNQTSMYLCASSFDHRGTYEQYFGPGTRLTVT.

The rearrangement links TRBV13 to TRBJ2-1; 8 nucleotides line up with TRBD2. This CDR3 region has 17 residues. Unmatched junction bases numbered 15, after V lost 1 base and J lost 10 bases. Germline V gives CDR1 PRHDT, CDR2 FYEKMQ (reference sequence). The CDR3 nucleotides are TGTGCCAGCAGCTTAGTTTCAACGGGGGGGCCTCTCTGGGAGCAGTTCTTC. The encoded protein is CASSLVSTGGPLWEQFF.

This clone was detected many times. The J gene is TRBJ2-1, the V gene TRBV7-9, with TRBD2 identical over 8 bases. The germline V gene has CDR1 SEHNR and CDR2 FQNEAQ (reference sequence). V lost 5 bases to trimming and J lost 7 bases; unmatched junction nucleotides: 4. The CDR3 covers 13 residues. The CDR3 DNA sequence: TGTGCCAGCAGCCGCGGGGGGATTAATGAGCAGTTCTTC. It encodes CASSRGGINEQFF.

This clone was seen a single time. The rearrangement joins TRBV6-1 to TRBJ1-1; TRBD1 aligns across 8 bases. J gave up 5 bases and V 4 bases, and 6 bases lay outside the gene matches. Germline-derived CDR1 and CDR2 are MNHNS and SASEGT. The CDR3 loop spans 14 amino acids. The CDR3 loop is CASSVGQGRTEAFF. The DNA for the CDR3 is TGTGCCAGCAGTGTAGGACAGGGCAGAACTGAAGCTTTCTTT.

V usage is TRBV14 and J usage is TRBJ1-2; unclear D gene. CDR1 SGHDN and CDR2 FVKESK come from the germline V gene. V was shortened by 1 base and J by 5 bases, with 11 bases between the two germline ends. The CDR3 contains 14 residues. The CDR3 DNA reads as TGTGCCAGCAGCCAAGTTGCCAGAGCTTATGGCTACACCTTC. Amino acids: CASSQVARAYGYTF.

The chain uses TRBV15 and TRBJ1-1, with a possible D match to TRBD1 (6 bases). Deletions cut 3 bases from V and 3 bases from J, with 14 bases between. Germline V gene lookup returns CDR1 LNHNV and CDR2 YYDKDF (reference sequence). The CDR3 runs to 15 residues. The CDR3 here is CATSRFPDSDTEAFF. Here the CDR3 DNA reads TGTGCCACCAGCAGGTTCCCGGACAGTGACACTGAAGCTTTCTTT.

The V and J genes are TRBV29-1 and TRBJ1-2; TRBD1 agrees at 7 bases. Germline V gene sequence: CDR1 SQVTM, CDR2 ANQGSEA. The CDR3 totals 12 residues. Trimming removed 7 bases from V and 4 bases from J; junction bases left unmatched: 6. The CDR3 spells CSAVAGGYGYTF. The CDR3 DNA reads as TGCAGCGCAGTGGCAGGGGGCTATGGCTACACCTTC.

J is TRBJ2-1 and V is TRBV5-6, with 10 bases that match TRBD2. V shed 1 base and J 3 bases; nucleotides not matched to a gene: 4. Germline values: CDR1 SGHDT, CDR2 YYEEEE. The CDR3 spans 16 residues. CDR3 sequence reads: CASSLLLAGIYNEQFF. The CDR3 DNA follows: TGTGCCAGCAGCTTGCTACTAGCGGGGATCTACAATGAGCAGTTCTTC.

This clone was seen only a few times. This chain joins TRBV29-1 and TRBJ2-2, with TRBD1 matching over 7 bases. Per germline, CDR1 SQVTM and CDR2 ANQGSEA. After removal of 6 bases from V and 3 bases from J, the junction contained 7 bases not matched to a gene. The CDR3 length is 14 residues. CDR3 residues: CSVQDREHTGELFF. CDR3 sequence (DNA): TGCAGCGTCCAAGACAGGGAACACACCGGGGAGCTGTTTTTT.

The chain joins TRBV15 to TRBJ2-1, with 12 bases that match TRBD2. The germline gives CDR1 LNHNV, CDR2 YYDKDF (reference sequence). J gave up 6 bases and V 4 bases, and 4 bases lay outside the gene matches. This CDR3 contains 15 residues. The CDR3 coding sequence is TGTGCCACCAGCACCGGACTAGCGGGATTCAATGAGCAGTTCTTC. Translation: CATSTGLAGFNEQFF.

This clone was seen a handful of times. This chain uses TRBV13 with TRBJ2-7, with D perhaps matching TRBD2 (5 bases). The germline V gene encodes CDR1 PRHDT and CDR2 FYEKMQ (reference sequence). The CDR3 spans 13 residues. Trimming left V 4 bases short and J 0 bases short, with 7 bases between. This CDR3 reads CASSSGDSYEQYF. CDR3 DNA sequence: TGTGCCAGCAGCTCCGGGGACTCCTACGAGCAGTACTTC.

A single count supports this clone. V is TRBV27 and J is TRBJ1-4, with 9 bases lining up with TRBD1. This CDR3 is built from 14 residues. Germline V CDR1 and CDR2: MNHEY, SMNVEV (reference sequence). The J segment lost 10 bases and the V segment lost 5 bases, leaving 8 bases of the junction unmatched. The CDR3 DNA is TGTGCCAGCAGTCATACAGGGGGCGAGGGAAAACTGTTTTTT. This codes for CASSHTGGEGKLFF. Full variable domain (outside the CDR3, taken from reference TRBV27 and TRBJ1-4): EAQVTQNPRYLITVTGKKLTVTCSQNMNHEYMSWYRQDPGLGLRQIYYSMNVEVTDKGDVPEGYKVSRKEKRNFPLILESPSPNQTSLYFCASSHTGGEGKLFFGSGTQLSVL.

The chain has TRBV27 and TRBJ2-1; D unresolved. Trimming stripped 3 bases from V and 8 bases from J, with 11 bases between. CDR1 MNHEY and CDR2 SMNVEV come from the germline V gene (reference sequence). The CDR3 consists of 13 residues. CDR3 DNA: TGTGCCAGCAGTTTCGGGCTGCGCCATGAGCAGTTCTTC. This gives the protein CASSFGLRHEQFF.

The CDR3 loop reads CSVEDTLTGDGYTF. CDR3 coding DNA: TGCAGCGTTGAAGATACCCTTACGGGGGATGGCTACACCTTC. J is TRBJ1-2 and V is TRBV29-1; possible D gene TRBD1, 5 bases. The CDR3 contains 14 residues. CDR1 is SQVTM and CDR2 is ANQGSEA in the germline V gene. V was trimmed by 0 bases and J by 6 bases, leaving 14 bases between them.

This clone was seen a few times. The V gene is TRBV7-9, the J gene TRBJ2-2, with D unresolved. CDR1 SEHNR and CDR2 FQNEAQ come from the germline V gene (reference sequence). The CDR3 is 12 amino acids. The V and J ends lost 2 bases and 10 bases respectively, with 8 bases between them. The CDR3 coding sequence is TGTGCCAGCAGCTTAAAGCAACCGGAGCTGTTTTTT. Amino acids: CASSLKQPELFF.

The rearrangement joins TRBV5-6 to TRBJ2-2, with TRBD2 matching 11 bases. This CDR3 has 16 amino acids. V was clipped by 0 bases and J by 3 bases; unmatched bases: 1. Germline CDR1 and CDR2: SGHDT and YYEEEE. CDR3 amino acids: CASSLELAGDTGELFF. CDR3 coding DNA: TGTGCCAGCAGCTTGGAACTAGCGGGGGACACCGGGGAGCTGTTTTTT.

This chain joins TRBV7-9 and TRBJ2-3, with D possibly TRBD2 on 6 matching bases. Germline V CDR1 and CDR2: SEHNR, FQNEAQ (reference sequence). V lost 6 bases to trimming and J lost 0 bases, with 16 bases between them. The CDR3 totals 16 residues. CDR3 DNA: TGTGCCAGCAGGCCAGCGGGCGGGGCCAGCACAGATACGCAGTATTTT. Its protein product is CASRPAGGASTDTQYF.

This clone came up once. V gene TRBV9 combines with J gene TRBJ2-7; a weak D match, TRBD2 (5 bases). The CDR3 sequence is 15 residues long. The V and J ends lost 3 bases and 5 bases respectively, with 18 bases between them. CDR1 and CDR2 (germline): SGDLS, YYNGEE. The DNA for the CDR3 is TGTGCCAGCAGCGCAGAGGAGGTTGCCTTCAACGAGCAGTACTTC. This gives the protein CASSAEEVAFNEQYF.

This chain joins TRBV14 and TRBJ2-1; perhaps TRBD2 as D (6 bases). In germline, CDR1 is SGHDN, CDR2 FVKESK. The CDR3 runs to 13 residues. V lost 8 bases to trimming and J lost 7 bases, with 15 bases between them. CDR3 loop: CASGHLAPNEQFF. The CDR3, as DNA: TGTGCCAGCGGACACCTAGCGCCGAATGAGCAGTTCTTC.

This clone has more than one count but fewer than ten. The V gene is TRBV4-1, the J gene TRBJ2-1; 8 bases map to TRBD2. Germline values: CDR1 MGHRA, CDR2 YSYEKL. Trimming took 4 bases from V and 5 from J; bases not matched to a gene: 7. CDR3 length: 15 residues. The CDR3: CASSPRGGLNNEQFF. The CDR3 DNA follows: TGCGCCAGCAGCCCTCGGGGGGGGCTAAACAATGAGCAGTTCTTC.

V gene TRBV10-2 combines with J gene TRBJ1-6; weak D call: TRBD1 (5 bases). V was cut by 1 base and J by 10 bases, with 11 bases left in between. The CDR3 is 14 residues long. Germline CDR1 WSHSY, CDR2 SAAADI. The CDR3 region is CASSELGVVSPLHF. In DNA, the CDR3 is TGCGCCAGCAGTGAGTTGGGGGTAGTGTCACCCCTCCACTTT.